This T cell receptor (beta chain) is from a study of blood T cell repertoires in COVID-19. Study-wide context: Italy, Spain and the United States were the sources of the convalescent and acute COVID-19 samples.

Seattle enrolled patients during active infection and tracked them longitudinally. In the authors' methods: Amplification of reference gene primers was used by the study to estimate nucleated cell counts. This table comes from immunoSEQ multiplex PCR, and its TCRdb copy is limited to in-frame clones, with some not included. V and J calls and clone size follow that table, whereas D and trimming were derived from the DNA. This sample has about 370,000 clones, with around 90% found just once. The CDR3 has 10 amino acids. V lost 10 bases and J 3 bases, leaving 4 bases between the germline ends. CDR1 is ENHRY, CDR2 SYGVKD, per germline.

The J gene is TRBJ2-1, the V gene TRBV10-3; D is ambiguous. The clonotype originates from a woman aged 25-40 years with COVID-19, enrolled during active disease. Source material: peripheral blood. CDR3: CATNYNEQFF. CDR3 DNA sequence: TGTGCCACCAACTACAATGAGCAGTTCTTC.